Each of the 6 T cell receptor beta chains below was sequenced from the same sample in a study of blood T cell repertoires in COVID-19. Generated by immunoSEQ multiplex PCR, the TCRdb table keeps only in-frame clones and is missing some. The sample has roughly 78,000 clones, roughly nine tenths seen once; the top ten hold 1.9%. Source material: peripheral blood. These receptors were collected from a woman aged 60-75 years with acute or convalescent COVID-19.

The genes are TRBV7-2 and TRBJ2-7; TRBD2 might be the D (6 bases). The CDR3 extends over 14 amino acids. Trimming pared 1 base from V and 6 bases from J, leaving 13 bases between. Germline V gene lookup returns CDR1 SGHTA and CDR2 FQGNSA. The CDR3 loop reads CASSLEGTPSEQYF. In DNA, the CDR3 is TGTGCCAGCAGCTTAGAAGGGACTCCCTCCGAGCAGTACTTC.

V and J are TRBV5-1 and TRBJ1-3; D unresolved. Trimming took 1 base from V and 0 from J, leaving 11 bases between them. The CDR3 spans 16 residues. Germline assignment: CDR1 SGHRS and CDR2 YFSETQ. The chain's CDR3 is CASSLTVLNSGNTIYF. Written as DNA, the CDR3 is TGCGCCAGCAGCTTGACAGTCTTAAACTCTGGAAACACCATATATTTT.

This chain connects TRBV6-2 or TRBV6-3 to TRBJ1-5, with D uncertain. The CDR3 totals 18 residues. CDR1 is MNHEY and CDR2 is SVGEGT in the germline V gene. The germline V and J ends were trimmed by 4 bases and 0 bases, with 19 bases remaining between them. The CDR3 nucleotides read TGTGCCAGCAGTTCTGTTCCTTACTCCTACGATAGCAATCAGCCCCAGCATTTT. Translating it yields CASSSVPYSYDSNQPQHF.

The chain recombines TRBV7-9 with TRBJ2-1, with D maybe TRBD1 (6 bases). Germline values: CDR1 SEHNR, CDR2 FQNEAQ (reference sequence). V was trimmed by 1 base and J by 5 bases, leaving 18 bases between them. The CDR3 length is 17 residues. The CDR3 nucleotides are TGTGCCAGCAGCTTAGGTCTAACCGGGACACAAAACAATGAGCAGTTCTTC. It translates to CASSLGLTGTQNNEQFF. The complete variable domain, with remaining parts taken from reference TRBV7-9 and TRBJ2-1, reads DTGVSQNPRHKITKRGQNVTFRCDPISEHNRLYWYRQTLGQGPEFLTYFQNEAQLEKSRLLSDRFSAERPKGSFSTLEIQRTEQGDSAMYLCASSLGLTGTQNNEQFFGPGTRLTVL.

J is TRBJ2-1 and V is TRBV14, with 11 bases that match TRBD2. The CDR3 totals 19 residues. Germline V lookup: CDR1 SGHDN, CDR2 FVKESK. The ends lost 1 base at V and 5 bases at J; junction bases unmatched: 13. CDR3 bases: TGTGCCAGCAGCCAAGTGGTAACTAGCGGGAGCTCATCGGACAATGAGCAGTTCTTC. Its translation is CASSQVVTSGSSSDNEQFF.

The chain's CDR3 is CASSREVTSGPPRFF. The DNA for the CDR3 is TGTGCCAGCAGCCGGGAGGTAACTAGCGGGCCCCCACGGTTCTTC. The chain couples TRBV5-8 to TRBJ2-1, with 9 bases identical to TRBD2. Germline CDR1 SGHTS, CDR2 YDEGEE. V shed 4 bases, J shed 15 bases, and the junction held 17 bases outside the gene matches. The length of the CDR3 is 15 residues.